A selection of T cell receptor beta chains follows, all from one sample in a study of human T cells and chemical hapten exposure. TCRdb used MiXCR to reprocess the RACE reads, holding one entry per CDR3 protein. This sample has 250,000 or so distinct CDR3 sequences, with roughly 8% found just once. Source: whole blood, taken in connection with sensitization to the hapten diphenylcyclopropenone (DPC). All receptors derive from a man in his late teens or twenties with alopecia areata. Some clones in this sample may be carry-over from other donors' samples. The CDR3 runs from the conserved cysteine through the conserved F or W. A D gene is named only where the DNA matches it firmly. Not every row has a clone size; where given, it reads once, few, many or a size class.

clone_size: few
v_call: TRBV10-3
d_call: TRBD1
j_call: TRBJ1-2
cdr3_nt: TGTGCCATCAGTCAACAGACAGGGGAAGTGGGCTACACCTTC
cdr3_aa: CAISQQTGEVGYTF

clone_size: many
v_call: TRBV20-1
d_call: TRBD1
j_call: TRBJ1-2
cdr3_nt: TGCAGTGCTATTGTCCCGGGACAGGGGTGGTATGGCTACACCTTC
cdr3_aa: CSAIVPGQGWYGYTF

clone_size: .
v_call: TRBV2
d_call: .
j_call: TRBJ1-3
cdr3_nt: TGTGCCAGCCGGGGGGCACAAACTGGAAACACCATATATTTT
cdr3_aa: CASRGAQTGNTIYF

clone_size: few
v_call: TRBV29-1
d_call: TRBD2
j_call: TRBJ2-3
cdr3_nt: TGCAGCGCAGGACTAGTGGCAGATACGCAGTATTTT
cdr3_aa: CSAGLVADTQYF

clone_size: many
v_call: TRBV20-1
d_call: .
j_call: TRBJ1-2
cdr3_nt: TGCAGTGCTGGCCGGGACTACCCAGACTATGGCTACACCTTC
cdr3_aa: CSAGRDYPDYGYTF

clone_size: .
v_call: TRBV29-1
d_call: .
j_call: TRBJ2-3
cdr3_nt: TGCAGCGTTGAGGCCGGATCACGCTGGCCAGATACGCAGTATTTT
cdr3_aa: CSVEAGSRWPDTQYF

clone_size: few
v_call: TRBV4-1
d_call: TRBD1
j_call: TRBJ1-5
cdr3_nt: TGCGCCAGCAGGGGACAGGGGGACAATCAGCCCCAGCATTTT
cdr3_aa: CASRGQGDNQPQHF

clone_size: few
v_call: TRBV28
d_call: TRBD1
j_call: TRBJ1-2
cdr3_nt: TGTGCCAGCAGTTCCCCCACAGGGGACTATGGCTACACCTTC
cdr3_aa: CASSSPTGDYGYTF

clone_size: many
v_call: TRBV10-3
d_call: .
j_call: TRBJ1-6
cdr3_nt: TGTGCCATCAGTGAGACAGGGTCGGCTAATTCACCCCTCCACTTT
cdr3_aa: CAISETGSANSPLHF

clone_size: .
v_call: TRBV24-1
d_call: .
j_call: TRBJ2-4
cdr3_nt: TGTGCCACCAGTGATTTGCAAAATGGGCAAAACATTCAGTACTTC
cdr3_aa: CATSDLQNGQNIQYF

clone_size: few
v_call: TRBV27
d_call: TRBD1
j_call: TRBJ1-2
cdr3_nt: TGTGCCAGCAGTCGCCGGGACAGGGGAGTTACCTATGGCTACACCTTC
cdr3_aa: CASSRRDRGVTYGYTF

clone_size: many
v_call: TRBV6-1
d_call: .
j_call: TRBJ2-1
cdr3_nt: TGTGCCAGCTTGCGCATCCGGGTAGTCTACAATGAGCAGTTCTTC
cdr3_aa: CASLRIRVVYNEQFF

clone_size: few
v_call: TRBV10-3
d_call: TRBD2
j_call: TRBJ2-3
cdr3_nt: TGTGCCACGGACGGGGGGGGATCGAAAACAGATACGCAGTATTTT
cdr3_aa: CATDGGGSKTDTQYF

clone_size: few
v_call: TRBV29-1
d_call: TRBD1
j_call: TRBJ1-4
cdr3_nt: TGCAGCGTCCGGGACAGGGGTGAAAAACTGTTTTTT
cdr3_aa: CSVRDRGEKLFF

clone_size: .
v_call: TRBV5-1
d_call: TRBD2
j_call: TRBJ2-5
cdr3_nt: TGCGCCAGCAGCTTGACGACTAGCGGAGCCCAAGAGACCCAGTACTTC
cdr3_aa: CASSLTTSGAQETQYF

clone_size: many
v_call: TRBV20-1
d_call: .
j_call: TRBJ1-2
cdr3_nt: TGCAGTACGGGAGGGACATTCAACTATGGCTACACCTTC
cdr3_aa: CSTGGTFNYGYTF